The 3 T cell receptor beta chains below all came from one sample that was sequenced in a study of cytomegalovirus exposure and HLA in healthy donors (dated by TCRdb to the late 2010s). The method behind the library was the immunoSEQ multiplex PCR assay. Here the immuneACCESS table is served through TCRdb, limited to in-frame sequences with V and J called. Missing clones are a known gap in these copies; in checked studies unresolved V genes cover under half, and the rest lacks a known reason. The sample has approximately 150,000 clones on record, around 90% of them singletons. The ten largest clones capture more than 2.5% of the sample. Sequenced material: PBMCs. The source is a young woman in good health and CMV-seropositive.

The CDR3 region has the DNA TGTGCCAGCAGCGCGGGAGCAGCCCGCAGGAACACCGGGGAGCTGTTTTTT. This sequence encodes CASSAGAARRNTGELFF. The chain couples TRBV5-4 to TRBJ2-2; 7 bases map to TRBD2. The CDR3 has 17 residues. V was pared by 4 bases and J by 1 base, with 10 bases of the junction left unmatched. Germline V gene data show CDR1 as SGHNT and CDR2 as YYREEE (reference sequence).

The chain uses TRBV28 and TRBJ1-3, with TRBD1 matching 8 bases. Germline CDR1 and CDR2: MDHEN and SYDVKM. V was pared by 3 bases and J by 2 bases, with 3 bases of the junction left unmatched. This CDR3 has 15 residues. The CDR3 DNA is TGTGCCAGCAGTTTGTACAGGGGGGCTGGAAACACCATATATTTT. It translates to CASSLYRGAGNTIYF.

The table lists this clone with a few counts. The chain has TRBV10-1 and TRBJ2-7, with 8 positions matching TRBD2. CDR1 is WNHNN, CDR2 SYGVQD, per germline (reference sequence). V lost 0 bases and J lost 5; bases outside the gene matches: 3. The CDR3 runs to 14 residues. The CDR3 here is CASSESRTSNEQYF. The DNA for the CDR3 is TGCGCCAGCAGTGAGTCAAGGACTAGCAACGAGCAGTACTTC.